This TCR beta chain comes out of a study of T cell repertoires in cytomegalovirus infection. Whole-study context: Public signatures in TCR beta pointed to CMV infection and matching HLA type.

TCRdb used MiXCR to reprocess the reads, holding one entry per CDR3 protein. In the table there are 510,000 or so distinct CDR3 sequences, around 27% of which are singletons. The CDR3 extends over 14 amino acids. CDR1 and CDR2 from the germline V gene are SGHVS and FQNEAQ. Deletions cut 1 base from V and 6 bases from J, with 11 bases between. Findings of the study overall: Accumulated public TCR beta family frequency recognized individuals carrying CMV together with the relevant HLA. Dominating the ex vivo response were HLA-C-restricted CMV-specific TCR beta clonotypes.

This clonotype was picked up many times. The antigen remains unidentified. The TCR sequence derives from a human donor in good health (CMV status not recorded). Some clones in this sample may be carry-over from other donors' samples. The sample was PBMCs. V usage is TRBV7-8 and J usage is TRBJ2-3; D not resolved. Here the CDR3 DNA reads TGTGCCAGCAGCTTAGTAGGCAGTTCCGATACGCAGTATTTT. Its protein is CASSLVGSSDTQYF.